This T cell receptor beta chain was retrieved from a study of T cell repertoires in cytomegalovirus infection. Study summary: Researchers turned to recently identified HLA-C-restricted CMV epitopes as well as well-studied HLA-B-restricted ones. CMV infection and matching HLA type were both indicated by public TCR beta signatures. General observations from the study: It was HLA-C-restricted CMV-specific TCR beta clonotypes that dominated the response ex vivo. Carriers of CMV and the relevant HLA type were discriminated by public TCR beta frequency.

Deletions cut 6 bases from V and 13 bases from J, with 12 bases between. Germline lookup yields CDR1 MNHNS and CDR2 SASEGT. The CDR3 has 10 amino acids. Of note for this clonotype: Its antigen is unidentified.

One entry per CDR3 protein results from TCRdb running MiXCR on the reads. The data show about a million distinct CDR3 sequences, roughly 30% seen once. Sequencing used cultured CD8+ T cells from PBMCs, obtained from culture after CMV antigen stimulation. This clonotype was obtained from a human donor in good health (CMV status not recorded). Some clones in this sample may be carry-over from other donors' samples. The gene calls are TRBV6-1 and TRBJ1-2; unclear D gene. The CDR3 here is CASRLTDCTF. The DNA for the CDR3 is TGTGCCAGCAGGCTGACGGACTGCACCTTC.